This TCR beta chain was sequenced in a study of blood T cell repertoires in COVID-19. Study context: The analysed material was cDNA or gDNA that came from T cells, B-cell-depleted T cells, or PBMCs.

Germline CDR1 reads LNHNV; CDR2 reads YYDKDF (reference sequence). Trimming removed 5 bases from V and 5 bases from J, with 12 bases in between. This CDR3 has 13 amino acids. Methods used by the authors: The authors estimated nucleated cell counts from reference gene primer amplification. TCRdb keeps only in-frame clones here, not all; method: immunoSEQ multiplex PCR. V and J calls and clone size follow that table, whereas D and trimming were derived from the DNA. This sample has tens of thousands of clones, with roughly 90% found just once. The chain uses TRBV15 and TRBJ2-5, with TRBD2 as a possible D gene (5 bases). The origin of this receptor is a man between 65 and 85 years old with acute or convalescent COVID-19. The specimen was peripheral blood. The CDR3 loop reads CATSSRTSETQYF. The CDR3 nucleotides are TGTGCCACCAGCTCCCGGACTTCTGAGACCCAGTACTTC.